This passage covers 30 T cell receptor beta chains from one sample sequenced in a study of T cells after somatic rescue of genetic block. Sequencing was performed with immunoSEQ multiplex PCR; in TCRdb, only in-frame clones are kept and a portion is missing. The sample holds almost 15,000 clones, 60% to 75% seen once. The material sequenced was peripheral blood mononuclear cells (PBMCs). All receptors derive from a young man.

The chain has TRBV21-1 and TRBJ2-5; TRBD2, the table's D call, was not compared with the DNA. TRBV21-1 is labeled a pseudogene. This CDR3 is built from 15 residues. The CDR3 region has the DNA TGTGCCAGCAGCAAGGGTAGCGGGAGGACGGAGACCCAGTACTTC. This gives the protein CASSKGSGRTETQYF.

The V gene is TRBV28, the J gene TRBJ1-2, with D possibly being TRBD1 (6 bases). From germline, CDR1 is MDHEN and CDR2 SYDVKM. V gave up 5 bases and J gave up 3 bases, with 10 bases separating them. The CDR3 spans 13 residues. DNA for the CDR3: TGTGCCAGCAGTGCCGGGACATACTATGGCTACACCTTC. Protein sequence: CASSAGTYYGYTF.

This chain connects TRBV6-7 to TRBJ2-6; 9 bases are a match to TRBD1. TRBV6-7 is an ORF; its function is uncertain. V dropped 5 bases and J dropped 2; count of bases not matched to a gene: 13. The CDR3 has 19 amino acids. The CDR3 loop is CASSTCSGTGPAGANVLTF. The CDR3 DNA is TGTGCCAGCAGTACTTGCTCCGGGACAGGGCCCGCTGGGGCCAACGTCCTGACTTTC.

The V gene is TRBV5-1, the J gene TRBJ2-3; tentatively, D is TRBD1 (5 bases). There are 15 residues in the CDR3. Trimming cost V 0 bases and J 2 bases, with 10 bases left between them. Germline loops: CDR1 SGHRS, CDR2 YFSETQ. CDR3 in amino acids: CASSLEDSFTDTQYF. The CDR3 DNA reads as TGCGCCAGCAGCTTGGAAGACAGCTTCACAGATACGCAGTATTTT.

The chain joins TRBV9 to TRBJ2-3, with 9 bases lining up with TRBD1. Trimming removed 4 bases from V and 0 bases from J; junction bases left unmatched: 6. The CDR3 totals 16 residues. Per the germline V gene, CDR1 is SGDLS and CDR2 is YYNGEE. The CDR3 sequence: CASSQRTGASTDTQYF. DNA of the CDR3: TGTGCCAGCAGCCAACGGACAGGGGCTAGCACAGATACGCAGTATTTT.

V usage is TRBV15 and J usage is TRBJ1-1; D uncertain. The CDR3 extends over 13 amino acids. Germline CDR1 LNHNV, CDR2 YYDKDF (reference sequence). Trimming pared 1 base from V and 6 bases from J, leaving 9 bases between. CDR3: CATSRVQQSEAFF. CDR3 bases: TGTGCCACCAGCAGAGTTCAACAATCTGAAGCTTTCTTT.

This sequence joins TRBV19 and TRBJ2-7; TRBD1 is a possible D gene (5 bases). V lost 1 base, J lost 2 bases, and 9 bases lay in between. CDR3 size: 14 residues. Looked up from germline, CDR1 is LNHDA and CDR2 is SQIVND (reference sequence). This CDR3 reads CASSIGQGTYEQYF. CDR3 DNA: TGTGCCAGTAGTATAGGGCAGGGCACCTACGAGCAGTACTTC.

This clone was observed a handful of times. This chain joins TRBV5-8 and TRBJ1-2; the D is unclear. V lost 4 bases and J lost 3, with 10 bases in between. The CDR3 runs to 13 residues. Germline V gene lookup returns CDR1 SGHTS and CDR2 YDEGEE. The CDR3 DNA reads TGTGCCAGCAGCGTACAATTAGACTATGGCTACACCTTC. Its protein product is CASSVQLDYGYTF.

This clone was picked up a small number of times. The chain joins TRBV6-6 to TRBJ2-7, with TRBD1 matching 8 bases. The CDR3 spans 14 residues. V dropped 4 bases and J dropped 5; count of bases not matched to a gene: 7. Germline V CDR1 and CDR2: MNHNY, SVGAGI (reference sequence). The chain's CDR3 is CASSSRQGNNEQYF. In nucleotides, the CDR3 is TGTGCCAGCAGTTCCCGACAGGGGAATAACGAGCAGTACTTC.

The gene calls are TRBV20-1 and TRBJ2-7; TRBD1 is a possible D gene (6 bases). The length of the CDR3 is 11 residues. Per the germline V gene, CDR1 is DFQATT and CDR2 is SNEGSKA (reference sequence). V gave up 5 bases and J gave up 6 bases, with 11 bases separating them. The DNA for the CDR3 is TGCAGTGCTTCACAGGGTTTCGAGCAGTACTTC. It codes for CSASQGFEQYF.

The CDR3 DNA sequence: TGTGCCAGCAGTTACCAGGGGAACTACGAGCAGTACTTC. Protein product: CASSYQGNYEQYF. The V and J genes are TRBV6-5 and TRBJ2-7; the D gene is possibly TRBD1 (6 bases). CDR1 is MNHEY, CDR2 SVGAGI, per germline. Trimming took 2 bases from V and 3 from J, leaving 8 bases between them. The CDR3 is made up of 13 amino acids.

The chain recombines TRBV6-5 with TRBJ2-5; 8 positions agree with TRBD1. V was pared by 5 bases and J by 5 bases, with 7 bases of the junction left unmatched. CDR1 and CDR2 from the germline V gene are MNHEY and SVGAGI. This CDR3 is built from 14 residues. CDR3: CASSPRQGTETQYF. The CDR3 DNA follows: TGTGCCAGCAGTCCCCGACAGGGGACGGAGACCCAGTACTTC.

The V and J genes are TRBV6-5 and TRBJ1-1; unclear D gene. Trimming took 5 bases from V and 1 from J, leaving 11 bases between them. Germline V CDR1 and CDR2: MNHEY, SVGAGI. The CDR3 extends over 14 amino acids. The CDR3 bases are TGTGCCAGCAGTAGGTTAGGGCCGAACACTGAAGCTTTCTTT. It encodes CASSRLGPNTEAFF.

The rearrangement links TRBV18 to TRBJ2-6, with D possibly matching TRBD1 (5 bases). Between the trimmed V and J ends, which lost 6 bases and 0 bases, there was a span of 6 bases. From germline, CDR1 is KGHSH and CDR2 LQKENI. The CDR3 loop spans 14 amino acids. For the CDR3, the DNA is TGTGCCAGCTCTGACAGCTCTGGGGCCAACGTCCTGACTTTC. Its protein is CASSDSSGANVLTF. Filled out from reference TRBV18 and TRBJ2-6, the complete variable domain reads NAGVMQNPRHLVRRRGQEARLRCSPMKGHSHVYWYRQLPEEGLKFMVYLQKENIIDESGMPKERFSAEFPKEGPSILRIQQVVRGDSAAYFCASSDSSGANVLTFGAGSRLTVL.

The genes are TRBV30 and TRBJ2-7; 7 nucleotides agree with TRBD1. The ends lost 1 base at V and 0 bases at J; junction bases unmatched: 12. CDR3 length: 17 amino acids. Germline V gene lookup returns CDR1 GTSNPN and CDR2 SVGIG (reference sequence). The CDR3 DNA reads TGTGCCTGGAGTGGGGGAGTTCGGGACAGTGTCTCCTACGAGCAGTACTTC. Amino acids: CAWSGGVRDSVSYEQYF. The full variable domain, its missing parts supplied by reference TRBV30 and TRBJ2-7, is SQTIHQWPATLVQPVGSPLSLECTVEGTSNPNLYWYRQAAGRGLQLLFYSVGIGQISSEVPQNLSASRPQDRQFILSSKKLLLSDSGFYLCAWSGGVRDSVSYEQYFGPGTRLTVT.

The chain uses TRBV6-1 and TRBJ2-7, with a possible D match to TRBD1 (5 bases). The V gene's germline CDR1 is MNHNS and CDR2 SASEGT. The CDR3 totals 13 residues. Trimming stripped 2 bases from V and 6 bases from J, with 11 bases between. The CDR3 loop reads CASSERQGFEQYF. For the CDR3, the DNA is TGTGCCAGCAGTGAAAGGCAGGGTTTCGAGCAGTACTTC.

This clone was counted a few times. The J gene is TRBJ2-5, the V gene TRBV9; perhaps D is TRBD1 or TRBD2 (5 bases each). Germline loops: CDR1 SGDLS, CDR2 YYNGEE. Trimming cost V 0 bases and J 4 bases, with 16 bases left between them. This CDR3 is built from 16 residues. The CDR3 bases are TGTGCCAGCAGCGTAGGCGGTAGGGGCGCGGGAGAGACCCAGTACTTC. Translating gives CASSVGGRGAGETQYF.

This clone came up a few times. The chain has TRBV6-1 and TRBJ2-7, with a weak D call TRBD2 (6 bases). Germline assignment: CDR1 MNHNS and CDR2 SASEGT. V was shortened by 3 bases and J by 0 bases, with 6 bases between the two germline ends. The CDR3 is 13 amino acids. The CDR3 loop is CASSEGLSYEQYF. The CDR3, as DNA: TGTGCCAGCAGTGAGGGACTCTCCTACGAGCAGTACTTC.

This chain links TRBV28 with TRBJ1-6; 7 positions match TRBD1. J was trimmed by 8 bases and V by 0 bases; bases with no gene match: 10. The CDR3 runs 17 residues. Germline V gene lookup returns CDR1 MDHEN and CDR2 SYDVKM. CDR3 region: CASSLWFETGRYSPLHF. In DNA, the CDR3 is TGTGCCAGCAGTTTATGGTTCGAGACAGGGCGTTATTCACCCCTCCACTTT.

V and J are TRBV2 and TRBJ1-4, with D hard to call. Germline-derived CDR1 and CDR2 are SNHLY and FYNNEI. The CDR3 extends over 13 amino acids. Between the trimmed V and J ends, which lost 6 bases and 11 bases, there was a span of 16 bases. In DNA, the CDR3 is TGTGCCAGCAGCGTGGTCCTCCAGTCCAAACTGTTTTTT. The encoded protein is CASSVVLQSKLFF. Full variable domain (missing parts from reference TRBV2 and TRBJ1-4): EPEVTQTPSHQVTQMGQEVILRCVPISNHLYFYWYRQILGQKVEFLVSFYNNEISEKSEIFDDQFSVERPDGSNFTLKIRSTKLEDSAMYFCASSVVLQSKLFFGSGTQLSVL.

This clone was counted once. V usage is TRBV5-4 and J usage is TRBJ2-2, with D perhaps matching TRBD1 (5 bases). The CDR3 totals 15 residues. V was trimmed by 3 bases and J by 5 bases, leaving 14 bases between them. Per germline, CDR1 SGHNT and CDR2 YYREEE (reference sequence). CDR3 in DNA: TGTGCCAGCAGCTCCGCCGGGTGGACAACCGGGGAGCTGTTTTTT. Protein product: CASSSAGWTTGELFF.

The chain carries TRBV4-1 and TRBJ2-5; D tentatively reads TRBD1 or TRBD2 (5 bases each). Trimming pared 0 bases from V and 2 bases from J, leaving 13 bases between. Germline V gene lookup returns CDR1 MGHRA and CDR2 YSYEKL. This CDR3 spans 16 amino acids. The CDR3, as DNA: TGCGCCAGCAGCCAAGATAGCCAGGGACCACAAGAGACCCAGTACTTC. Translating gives CASSQDSQGPQETQYF.

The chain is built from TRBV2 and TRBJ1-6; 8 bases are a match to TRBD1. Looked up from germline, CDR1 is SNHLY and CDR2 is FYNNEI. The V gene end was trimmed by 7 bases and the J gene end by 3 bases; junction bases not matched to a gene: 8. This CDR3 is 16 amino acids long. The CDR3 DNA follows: TGTGCCAGCACACCGTGGACAGGGCTCTATAATTCACCCCTCCACTTT. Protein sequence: CASTPWTGLYNSPLHF.

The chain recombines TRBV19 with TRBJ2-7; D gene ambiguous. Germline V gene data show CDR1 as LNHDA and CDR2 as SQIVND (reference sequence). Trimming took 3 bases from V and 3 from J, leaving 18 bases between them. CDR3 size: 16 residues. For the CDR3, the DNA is TGTGCCAGTAGTATCGAGGCCGGGTTTGAGAGCTACGAGCAGTACTTC. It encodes CASSIEAGFESYEQYF.

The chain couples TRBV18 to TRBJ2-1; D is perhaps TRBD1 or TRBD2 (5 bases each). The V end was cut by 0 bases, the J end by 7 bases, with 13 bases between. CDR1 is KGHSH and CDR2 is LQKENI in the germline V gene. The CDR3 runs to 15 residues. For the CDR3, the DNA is TGTGCCAGCTCACCACCGCAGGGAGAGGTGAATGAGCAGTTCTTC. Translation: CASSPPQGEVNEQFF. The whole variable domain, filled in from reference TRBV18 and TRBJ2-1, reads NAGVMQNPRHLVRRRGQEARLRCSPMKGHSHVYWYRQLPEEGLKFMVYLQKENIIDESGMPKERFSAEFPKEGPSILRIQQVVRGDSAAYFCASSPPQGEVNEQFFGPGTRLTVL.

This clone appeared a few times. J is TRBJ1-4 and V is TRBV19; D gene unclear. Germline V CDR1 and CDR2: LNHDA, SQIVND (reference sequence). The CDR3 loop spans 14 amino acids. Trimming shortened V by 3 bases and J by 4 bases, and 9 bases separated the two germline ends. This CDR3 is CASSITYRNEKLFF. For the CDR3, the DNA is TGTGCCAGTAGTATCACCTATCGTAATGAAAAACTGTTTTTT.

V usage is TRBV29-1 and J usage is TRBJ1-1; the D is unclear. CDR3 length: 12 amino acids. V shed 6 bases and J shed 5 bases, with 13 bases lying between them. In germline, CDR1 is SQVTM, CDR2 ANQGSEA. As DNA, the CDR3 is TGCAGCGTCGGGGATGTTGGGACTGAAGCTTTCTTT. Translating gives CSVGDVGTEAFF. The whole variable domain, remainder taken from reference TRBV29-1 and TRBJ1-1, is SAVISQKPSRDICQRGTSLTIQCQVDSQVTMMFWYRQQPGQSLTLIATANQGSEATYESGFVIDKFPISRPNLTFSTLTVSNMSPEDSSIYLCSVGDVGTEAFFGQGTRLTVV.

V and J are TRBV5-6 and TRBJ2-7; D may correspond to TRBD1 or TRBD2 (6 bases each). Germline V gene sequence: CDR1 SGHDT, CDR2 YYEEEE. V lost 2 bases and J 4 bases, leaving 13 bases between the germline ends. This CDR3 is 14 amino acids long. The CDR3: CASSLGGILYEQYF. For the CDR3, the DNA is TGTGCCAGCAGCTTAGGGGGGATCTTATACGAGCAGTACTTC.

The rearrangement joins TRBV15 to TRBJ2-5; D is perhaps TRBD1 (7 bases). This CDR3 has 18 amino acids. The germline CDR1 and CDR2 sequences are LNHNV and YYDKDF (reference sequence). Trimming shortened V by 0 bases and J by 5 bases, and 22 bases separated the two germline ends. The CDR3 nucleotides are TGTGCCACCAGCAGAGATGTTCCGCTTACGACAGGGAGGGAGACCCAGTACTTC. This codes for CATSRDVPLTTGRETQYF.

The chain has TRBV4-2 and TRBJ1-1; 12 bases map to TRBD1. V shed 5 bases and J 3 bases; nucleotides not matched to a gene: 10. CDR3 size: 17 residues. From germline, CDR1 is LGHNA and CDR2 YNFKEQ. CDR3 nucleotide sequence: TGTGCCAGCAGCTTCCGGGACAGGGGGCCGGTGGACACTGAAGCTTTCTTT. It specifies CASSFRDRGPVDTEAFF.